The 23 T cell receptor beta chains in this list originate from one sample, sequenced in a study of tumor and adjacent non-tumor tissue in lung cancer. This sample's RNA came from whole unsorted tissue. Three rounds of nested PCR, following a modified ARM-PCR protocol, produced the TCRbeta library. MiXCR was run by TCRdb on the multiplex PCR reads, yielding one entry per CDR3 protein. The sample holds 110,000 or so distinct CDR3 sequences, approximately 71% seen once. The sample comprised lung tumor tissue. These receptors were obtained from a woman in her sixties or seventies with non-small cell lung cancer.

This clonotype was observed a single time. The junction departs from germline at one end; a sequencing error may be responsible. This chain joins TRBV11-2 and TRBJ2-3; tentative D call: TRBD1 (5 bases). There are 15 residues in the CDR3. Germline V CDR1 and CDR2: SGHAT, FQNNGV. The CDR3 reads CASSLWTRGTDTQYF. As DNA, the CDR3 is TGTGCAAGCAGCCTATGGACAAGGGGAACGGATACACAGTATTTT.

This clonotype was found many times. The chain uses TRBV29-1 and TRBJ2-2; D is tentatively TRBD1 or TRBD2 (5 bases each). Germline values: CDR1 SQVTM, CDR2 ANQGSEA. The CDR3 has 14 residues. V was trimmed by 6 bases and J by 4 bases, leaving 15 bases between them. CDR3: CSVGVTGGTGELFF. CDR3 sequence (DNA): TGCAGCGTGGGGGTTACAGGTGGCACCGGGGAGCTGTTTTTT.

As regards this clonotype: A single base separates this from a much larger clone, so it may be a read error. V gene TRBV29-1 combines with J gene TRBJ2-3, with a possible D match to TRBD2 (5 bases). In germline, CDR1 is SQVTM, CDR2 ANQGSEA. CDR3 length: 14 amino acids. The DNA of the CDR3 is TGCAGCGGAGATAGAGGGCTGGGCACAGATATGCAGTATTTT. It specifies CSGDRGLGTDMQYF.

A remark on this clonotype: A much more abundant neighbour one base away suggests this may be a read error. This chain links TRBV7-7 with TRBJ2-5, with TRBD1 matching 8 bases. Germline-derived CDR1 and CDR2 are SSHAT and FNYEAQ (reference sequence). This CDR3 is 14 amino acids long. CDR3 protein: CASSFRDRQVTQYF. Here the CDR3 DNA reads TGTGCTAGCAGCTTTCGGGACAGGCAAGTGACCCAGTACTTC.

Concerning this clonotype itself: The conserved phenylalanine or tryptophan normally closing the CDR3 is absent here, so this likely arose from a read error. V and J are TRBV20-1 and TRBJ2-7; maybe TRBD2 (6 bases). The germline V gene encodes CDR1 DFQATT and CDR2 SNEGSKA (reference sequence). This CDR3 region has 14 residues. Trimming removed 1 base from V and 3 bases from J, with 13 bases in between. The CDR3 here is CSARAGGNCYEQYY. The CDR3 DNA reads TGCAGTGCTAGAGCCGGGGGTAACTGCTACGAGCAGTACTAC.

The sample holds one count of this clonotype. V and J are TRBV29-1 and TRBJ2-5, with 7 bases matching TRBD1. The ends lost 6 bases at V and 1 base at J; junction bases unmatched: 5. This CDR3 region has 13 residues. Germline V gene sequence: CDR1 SQVTM, CDR2 ANQGSEA. This CDR3 is CSVMTGIQETQYF. The CDR3 nucleotides read TGCAGCGTGATGACAGGGATCCAAGAGACCCAGTACTTC.

Comment on this clonotype: This could be a read error, since a much larger clone is one nucleotide away. The chain recombines TRBV6-2 or TRBV6-3 with TRBJ2-3; 9 bases agree with TRBD2. Per germline, CDR1 MNHEY and CDR2 SVGEGT. This CDR3 has 13 residues. The trim removed 6 bases at V and 7 bases at J, leaving 5 bases unmatched. The CDR3 bases are TGTGCCAGCAGAAGTAGCGGGGGCAATACGCAGTATTTT. Protein sequence: CASRSSGGNTQYF.

The chain couples TRBV28 to TRBJ2-1; 7 bases agree with TRBD1. The CDR3 covers 14 residues. V shed 4 bases and J 10 bases; nucleotides not matched to a gene: 10. From germline, CDR1 is MDHEN and CDR2 SYDVKM. The CDR3 loop is CASSSDRVWDEQFF. As DNA, the CDR3 is TGTGCCAGCAGTTCCGACAGGGTGTGGGACGAGCAGTTCTTC.

This clonotype was recorded a few times. DNA for the CDR3: TGTGCCAGCAGCGCTTGGGGGGGCGCCGAAACCGGGGAGCTGTTTTTT. Translation gives CASSAWGGAETGELFF. The chain joins TRBV9 to TRBJ2-2; tentative D call: TRBD2 (7 bases). Trimming shortened V by 3 bases and J by 5 bases, and 17 bases separated the two germline ends. The CDR3 loop spans 16 amino acids. Looked up from germline, CDR1 is SGDLS and CDR2 is YYNGEE.

The rearrangement uses TRBV11-2 and TRBJ2-7; 7 bases map to TRBD2. Germline V gene sequence: CDR1 SGHAT, CDR2 FQNNGV. V lost 6 bases, J lost 3 bases, and 11 bases stayed unmatched. This CDR3 is 15 amino acids long. The CDR3 sequence is CASRCGTNGSYEQYF. As DNA, the CDR3 is TGTGCCAGCAGATGCGGGACTAATGGGAGCTACGAGCAGTACTTC.

Note on this clonotype: A much larger clonotype is one base distant, so this may be a read error. This chain joins TRBV6-1 and TRBJ2-1; D is ambiguous. The CDR3 sequence is 15 residues long. Germline assignment: CDR1 MNHNS and CDR2 SASEGT. V gave up 9 bases and J gave up 0 bases, with 15 bases separating them. CDR3 sequence (DNA): TGTGCCAGGACCAATACACAATACTCCTACAATGAGCAGTTCTTC. Translation gives CARTNTQYSYNEQFF.

The chain recombines TRBV5-1 with TRBJ2-3; D might be TRBD2 (5 bases). CDR1 is SGHRS, CDR2 YFSETQ, per germline. The CDR3 totals 15 residues. V was clipped by 0 bases and J by 0 bases, with 8 bases between them. The CDR3 reads CASSLDGGSTDTQYF. The DNA of the CDR3 is TGCGCCAGCAGCTTGGACGGCGGGAGCACAGATACGCAGTATTTT.

The rearrangement uses TRBV6-2 or TRBV6-3 and TRBJ1-2, with D possibly being TRBD1 (6 bases). This CDR3 has 14 amino acids. The germline gives CDR1 MNHEY, CDR2 SVGEGT. With 10 bases removed from V and 6 bases from J, the gap between germline ends came to 21 bases. As DNA, the CDR3 is TGTGCCAACAGGGAACCGGGGCAGGAACATGGCTACACCTTC. This gives the protein CANREPGQEHGYTF.

As concerns this clonotype: This likely comes from a read error, as the CDR3 has no conserved phenylalanine or tryptophan at its end. The chain combines TRBV10-3 with TRBJ1-1; 8 bases match TRBD1. The V gene's germline CDR1 is ENHRY and CDR2 SYGVKD. The CDR3 has 15 residues. V dropped 6 bases and J dropped 5; count of bases not matched to a gene: 11. The CDR3 here is CAISGTGDSATEAFV. The DNA of the CDR3 is TGTGCCATCAGCGGGACAGGTGATAGTGCAACTGAAGCTTTCGTT.

Comment on this clonotype: This may arise from a read error, as a much more abundant clone is one base away. The V and J genes are TRBV6-2 or TRBV6-3 and TRBJ1-1, with TRBD1 as a possible D gene (5 bases). Germline V gene sequence: CDR1 MNHEY, CDR2 SVGEGT. V lost 5 bases, J lost 3 bases, and 10 bases lay in between. The CDR3 spans 13 residues. The CDR3 DNA reads as TGTGCCAGCAGTAACATGGGGCACACTGAAGCTTTCTTT. It specifies CASSNMGHTEAFF.

J is TRBJ2-1 and V is TRBV29-1; TRBD1 aligns across 9 bases. The end of the DNA aligns better with TRBJ2-7, so the J call may be wrong. Germline V lookup: CDR1 SQVTM, CDR2 ANQGSEA. CDR3 size: 13 residues. In DNA form, the CDR3 reads TGCAGCGTGGAGGGACAGGGTAACAATGAGCAGTACTTC. Its translation: CSVEGQGNNEQYF.

Comment on this clonotype: Germline is not matched at one junction end, which may reflect a read error. The chain combines TRBV4-1 with TRBJ1-6, with 7 bases that match TRBD1. The germline CDR1 and CDR2 sequences are MGHRA and YSYEKL. This CDR3 has 14 residues. DNA for the CDR3: TGCGTCAGCAACCATACCGGGACAGAATCATCCCTCCACTTT. Amino acids: CVSNHTGTESSLHF.

Of note for this clonotype: The junction shows a germline mismatch at one end, possibly a read error. The rearrangement uses TRBV4-3 and TRBJ2-3; 7 nucleotides align to TRBD2. CDR1 and CDR2 from the germline V gene are LGHNA and YSLEER. The CDR3 runs to 15 residues. CDR3 nucleotides: TGCGCCAACAGCCAAGGGAGGGTGGGGGGAGATACGCAGTATTTT. Residues: CANSQGRVGGDTQYF.

About this clonotype: One junction end disagrees with the germline gene, perhaps due to a read error. The chain is built from TRBV20-1 and TRBJ2-6, with 7 bases fitting TRBD2. CDR3 size: 18 residues. Germline V gives CDR1 DFQATT, CDR2 SNEGSKA (reference sequence). DNA of the CDR3: TGCAGTGCTAGAGTAGTCGGGGGGAGTGCCCCTGGGGCCAACATCCTGACTTTC. Translating it yields CSARVVGGSAPGANILTF.

The chain combines TRBV5-4 with TRBJ2-1; 8 nucleotides agree with TRBD2. Germline V gene sequence: CDR1 SGHNT, CDR2 YYREEE (reference sequence). This CDR3 spans 17 amino acids. With V trimmed by 9 bases and J by 0 bases, 14 bases remained unmatched. The DNA for the CDR3 is TGTGCCAACAGTCCCGGGGTAGCGGGAAGCTCCTACAATGAGCAGTTCTTC. Its translation is CANSPGVAGSSYNEQFF.

Worth noting for this clonotype: One end of the junction is discordant with germline, which a read error may explain. The chain carries TRBV7-3 and TRBJ2-2, with TRBD2 matching over 7 bases. Germline V gene data show CDR1 as SGHTA and CDR2 as FQGTGA. The CDR3 covers 15 residues. The CDR3 bases are TGTGCCAGCAGCCGCGCCAGCGGGAACACCGGGGAGTTGTTTTTT. Translated, it gives CASSRASGNTGELFF.

Of note for this clonotype: This may arise from a read error, as a much more abundant clone is one base away. The V call is TRBV10-2, the J call TRBJ1-1, with D unresolved. The CDR3 is 12 residues long. Germline CDR1 WSHSY, CDR2 SAAADI. CDR3 sequence reads: CVSRTGYTEAFF. The CDR3 DNA follows: TGCGTCAGCAGGACGGGATACACTGAAGCTTTCTTT.

In regard to this clonotype: The junction departs from the called germline gene at one end, perhaps through a read error. The chain uses TRBV11-1 and TRBJ2-3, with 7 bases that match TRBD2. The CDR3 is made up of 14 amino acids. Germline assignment: CDR1 SGHAT and CDR2 FQDESV (reference sequence). In nucleotides, the CDR3 is TGTGCTAGCAGCCCGGGACTAACGGGAGATACGCAGTATTTT. This sequence encodes CASSPGLTGDTQYF.